The T cell receptor (beta chain) under discussion was sequenced for a study of blood T cell repertoires in COVID-19 (dated by TCRdb to 2019 to 2021). Broadly, across the study: The collaborator samples originated in the United States, Italy and Spain and spanned the acute and convalescent phases of COVID-19. The material from the prospective study consisted of cDNA or gDNA derived from T cells, B-cell-depleted T cells, or PBMCs. Deeply sampled blood TCRbeta repertoires from subjects exposed to, actively infected with, or recovered from COVID-19 were included in the dataset. The repertoires were released in a freely available public database intended as a resource for research on the immune response to SARS-CoV-2. The samples were drawn from two sources: the first 160 participants of the ongoing ImmuneRACE study, and 1,200 or so subjects contributed by 6 global collaborators. Sample metadata almost always included a de-identified subject ID, COVID-19 status, age in years and sex. Where available, HLA class I and class II types were taken from metadata supplied by the sample provider and were not determined by assay-based typing. Overall results and qualifications from the work: Clinical and demographic metadata were provided uncurated, with the amount varying by source and participant.

Whole blood was collected in K2EDTA tubes by collaborating institutions according to the institutions' own protocols. For TCRbeta analysis, collaborators shipped samples as frozen whole blood, isolated PBMCs, or DNA extracted from either of those sample types. CDR1 LGHNA and CDR2 YSLEER were looked up in the germline V gene. Trimming leaves V shorter by 8 bases and J shorter by 5 bases, with the junction holding 14 bases beyond the gene matches. Reading from cysteine to phenylalanine, the CDR3 counts 15 amino acids. This entry keeps only the CDR3 DNA: 45 bases, framed from base 1. The immunoSEQ Assay, a bias-controlled multiplex PCR, was used to amplify TCRbeta CDR3 regions from genomic DNA. From the authors' description of their analysis: The number of nucleated cells in each sample was estimated from the amplification of reference gene primers within the assay. To quantify the absolute abundance of each unique TCRbeta CDR3 rearrangement, sequence reads were collapsed and filtered. For each sample, productive Simpson clonality was calculated as the square root of Simpson's diversity index over productive rearrangements. TCRdb provides this immuneACCESS table in a form limited to in-frame rearrangements. Some clones are lacking; in checked studies, under half of them reflect an unresolved V gene, and why the rest are absent is not known. That table gives V, J and clone size, and the DNA gave D and trimming. The sample has 60,000 to 85,000 clones on record, around 86% of them singletons. The ten top clones hold 25% to 35% of the sample.

Concerning this clone: The clone's antigen remains unknown. One base away there is no much larger clone; base qualities are not given.

This clonotype originated in a woman older than 75 with active or convalescent COVID-19. This sequence uses TRBV4-3 and TRBJ1-2; 7 junctional bases match TRBD1. Material: peripheral blood. The base sequence is TGCGCCAGCCGACCACAAACCGCAGGGGGATATGGCTACACCTTC. Its translation is CASRPQTAGGYGYTF.